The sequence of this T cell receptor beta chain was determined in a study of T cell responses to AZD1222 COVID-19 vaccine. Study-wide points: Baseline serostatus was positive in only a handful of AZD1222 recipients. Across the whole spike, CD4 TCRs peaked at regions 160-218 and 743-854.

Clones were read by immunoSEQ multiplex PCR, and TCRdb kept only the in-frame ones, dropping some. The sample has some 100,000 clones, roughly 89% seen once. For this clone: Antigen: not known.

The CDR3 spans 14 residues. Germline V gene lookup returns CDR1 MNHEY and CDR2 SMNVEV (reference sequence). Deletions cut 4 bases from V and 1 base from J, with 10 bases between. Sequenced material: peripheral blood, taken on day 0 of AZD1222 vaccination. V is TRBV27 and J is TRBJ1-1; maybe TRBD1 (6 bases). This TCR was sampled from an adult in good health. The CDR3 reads CASSSRDKNTEAFF. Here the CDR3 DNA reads TGTGCCAGCAGTTCCCGGGACAAGAACACTGAAGCTTTCTTT.